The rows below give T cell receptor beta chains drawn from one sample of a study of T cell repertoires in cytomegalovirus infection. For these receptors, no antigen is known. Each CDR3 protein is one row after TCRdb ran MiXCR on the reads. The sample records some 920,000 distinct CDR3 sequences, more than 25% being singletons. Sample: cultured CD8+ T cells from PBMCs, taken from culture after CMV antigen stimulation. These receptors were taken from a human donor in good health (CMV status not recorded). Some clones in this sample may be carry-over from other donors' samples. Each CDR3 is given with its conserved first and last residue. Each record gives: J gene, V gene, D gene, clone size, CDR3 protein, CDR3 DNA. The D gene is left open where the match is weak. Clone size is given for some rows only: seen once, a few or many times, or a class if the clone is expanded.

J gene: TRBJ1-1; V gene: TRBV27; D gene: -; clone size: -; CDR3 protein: CASSALHPADTEAFF; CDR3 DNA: TGTGCCAGCAGTGCGCTACATCCGGCGGACACTGAAGCTTTCTTT
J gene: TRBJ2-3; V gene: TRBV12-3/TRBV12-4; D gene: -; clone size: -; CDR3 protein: CASNLVGRGTDTQYF; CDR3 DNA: TGTGCCAGCAATCTGGTGGGCAGGGGCACAGATACGCAGTATTTT
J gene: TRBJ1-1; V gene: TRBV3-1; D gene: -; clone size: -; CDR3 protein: CASSPQRSRPEAFF; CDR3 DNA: TGTGCCAGCAGCCCCCAGAGGTCCCGACCTGAAGCTTTCTTT
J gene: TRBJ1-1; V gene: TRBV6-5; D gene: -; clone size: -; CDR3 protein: CASSYSFNTEAFF; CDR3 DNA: TGTGCCAGCAGTTACTCTTTCAACACTGAAGCTTTCTTT
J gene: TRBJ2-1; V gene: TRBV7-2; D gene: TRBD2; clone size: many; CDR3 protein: CASEMRGGRYNEQFF; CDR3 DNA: TGTGCCAGCGAGATGCGGGGGGGCCGTTACAATGAGCAGTTCTTC
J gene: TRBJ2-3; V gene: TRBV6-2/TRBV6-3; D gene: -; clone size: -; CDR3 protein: CASSYWAGSGPPNSDTQYF; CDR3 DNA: TGTGCCAGCAGTTACTGGGCAGGTTCAGGGCCGCCAAACTCAGATACGCAGTATTTT
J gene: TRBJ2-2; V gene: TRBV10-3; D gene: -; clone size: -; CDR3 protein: CAISADGPDGELFF; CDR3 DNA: TGTGCCATCAGTGCGGACGGACCGGACGGGGAGCTGTTTTTT
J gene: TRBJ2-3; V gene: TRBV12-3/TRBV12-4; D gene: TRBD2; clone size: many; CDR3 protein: CASRLLAGRTDTQYF; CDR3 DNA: TGTGCCAGCAGACTACTAGCGGGGCGCACAGATACGCAGTATTTT
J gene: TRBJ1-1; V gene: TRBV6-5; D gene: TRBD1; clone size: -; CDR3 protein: CASSYSTEQGSTEAFF; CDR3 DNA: TGTGCCAGCAGTTACTCGACTGAACAGGGGAGCACTGAAGCTTTCTTT
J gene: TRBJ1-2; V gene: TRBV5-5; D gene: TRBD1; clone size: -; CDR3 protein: CASSPASTGKKDGYTF; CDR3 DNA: TGTGCCAGCAGCCCTGCTTCGACAGGGAAAAAGGATGGCTACACCTTC
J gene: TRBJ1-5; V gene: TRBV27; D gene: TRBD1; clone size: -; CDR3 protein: CASSSPGGRDQPQHF; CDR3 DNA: TGTGCCAGCAGCTCTCCAGGGGGCCGGGATCAGCCCCAGCATTTT
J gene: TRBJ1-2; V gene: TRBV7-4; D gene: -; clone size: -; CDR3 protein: CASSYPEQAGYGYTF; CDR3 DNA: TGTGCCAGCAGCTATCCCGAACAGGCGGGCTATGGCTACACCTTC
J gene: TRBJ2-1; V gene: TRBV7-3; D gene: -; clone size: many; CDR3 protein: CASSPPGRRYNEQFF; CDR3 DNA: TGTGCCAGCAGCCCCCCGGGCAGGCGCTACAATGAGCAGTTCTTC
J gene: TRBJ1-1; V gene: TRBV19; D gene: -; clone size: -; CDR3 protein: CASTSLWTDNTEAFF; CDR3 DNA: TGTGCCAGTACCAGTTTATGGACAGATAACACTGAAGCTTTCTTT
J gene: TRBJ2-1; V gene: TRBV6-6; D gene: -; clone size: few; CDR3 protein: CASSYSYGSRVENEQFF; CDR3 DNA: TGTGCCAGCAGTTACTCGTACGGGTCCCGGGTCGAAAATGAGCAGTTCTTC
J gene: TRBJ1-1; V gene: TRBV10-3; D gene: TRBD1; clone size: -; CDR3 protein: CAIRVGGTGTPGDTEAFF; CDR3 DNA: TGTGCCATCAGGGTCGGTGGGACAGGGACCCCTGGGGACACTGAAGCTTTCTTT
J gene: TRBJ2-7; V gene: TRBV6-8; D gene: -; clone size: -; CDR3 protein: CASRRTDYEQYF; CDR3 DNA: TGTGCCAGCAGACGCACAGACTACGAGCAGTACTTC
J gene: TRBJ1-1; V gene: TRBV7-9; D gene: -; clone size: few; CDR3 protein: CASTRSKSVGWSWTEAFF; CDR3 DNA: TGTGCCAGCACCCGGTCGAAGTCAGTGGGTTGGTCGTGGACTGAAGCTTTCTTT
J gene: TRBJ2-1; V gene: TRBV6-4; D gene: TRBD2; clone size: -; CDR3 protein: CASSITGLAGRNEQFF; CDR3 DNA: TGTGCCAGCAGCATCACGGGACTAGCGGGGAGGAATGAGCAGTTCTTC
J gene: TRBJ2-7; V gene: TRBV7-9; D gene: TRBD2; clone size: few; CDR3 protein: CASSPRVAGGTYEQYF; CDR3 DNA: TGTGCCAGCAGCCCCCGTGTAGCGGGGGGTACCTACGAGCAGTACTTC
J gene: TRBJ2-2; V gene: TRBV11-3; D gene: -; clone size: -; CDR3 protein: CASSLDHETGELFF; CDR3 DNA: TGTGCCAGCAGCTTAGATCATGAAACCGGGGAGCTGTTTTTT
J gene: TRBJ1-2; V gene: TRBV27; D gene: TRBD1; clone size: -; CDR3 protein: CASIGRGRRGHYGYTF; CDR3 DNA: TGTGCCAGCATTGGCAGGGGGCGACGAGGACACTATGGCTACACCTTC
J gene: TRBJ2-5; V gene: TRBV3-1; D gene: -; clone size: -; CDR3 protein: CASSHLQKETQYF; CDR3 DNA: TGTGCCAGCAGCCATCTACAGAAAGAGACCCAGTACTTC
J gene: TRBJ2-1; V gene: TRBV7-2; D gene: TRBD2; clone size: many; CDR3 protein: CASSSRDPVLAAHNEQFF; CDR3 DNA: TGTGCCAGCAGCTCAAGAGACCCGGTCCTAGCGGCCCACAATGAGCAGTTCTTC
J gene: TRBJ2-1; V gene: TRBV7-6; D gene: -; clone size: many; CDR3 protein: CASSSGQHSYNEQFF; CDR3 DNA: TGTGCCAGCAGCTCAGGACAGCACTCCTACAATGAGCAGTTCTTC
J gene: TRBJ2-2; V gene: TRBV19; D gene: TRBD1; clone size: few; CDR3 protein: CAVNVRGNTGELFF; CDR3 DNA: TGTGCCGTTAATGTCAGGGGGAATACCGGGGAGCTGTTTTTT
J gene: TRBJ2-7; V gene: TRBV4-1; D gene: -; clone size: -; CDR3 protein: CASSQVVTGEQYF; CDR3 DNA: TGCGCCAGCAGCCAAGTAGTGACAGGCGAGCAGTACTTC
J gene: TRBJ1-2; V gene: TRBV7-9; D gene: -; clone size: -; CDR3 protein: CASSLASDVFMEPPRYGYTF; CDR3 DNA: TGTGCCAGCAGCTTAGCGTCGGATGTTTTCATGGAGCCCCCTCGGTATGGCTACACCTTC
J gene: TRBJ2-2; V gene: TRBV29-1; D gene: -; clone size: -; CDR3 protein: CSVVEGGYTGELFF; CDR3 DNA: TGCAGCGTCGTTGAGGGAGGTTACACCGGGGAGCTGTTTTTT
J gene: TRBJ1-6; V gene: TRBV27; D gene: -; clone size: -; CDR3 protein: CASSLYFSSYNSPLHF; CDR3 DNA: TGTGCCAGCAGTTTATACTTCAGCTCCTATAATTCACCCCTCCACTTT
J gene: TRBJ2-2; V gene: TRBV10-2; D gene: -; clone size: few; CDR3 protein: CASIRVAGTGELFF; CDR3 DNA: TGCGCCAGCATCAGGGTGGCGGGGACCGGGGAGCTGTTTTTT
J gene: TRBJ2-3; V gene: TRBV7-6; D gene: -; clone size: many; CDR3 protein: CASSLEPSTDTQYF; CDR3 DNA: TGTGCCAGCAGCTTAGAACCGTCCACAGATACGCAGTATTTT
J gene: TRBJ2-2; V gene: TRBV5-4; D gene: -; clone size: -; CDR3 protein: CASSSFNPGQGKGELFF; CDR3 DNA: TGTGCCAGCAGCTCATTTAATCCGGGGCAGGGGAAAGGGGAGCTGTTTTTT
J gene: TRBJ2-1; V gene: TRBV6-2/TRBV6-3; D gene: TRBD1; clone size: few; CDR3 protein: CASSSPRQGKDEQFF; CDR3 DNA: TGTGCCAGCAGCTCACCGAGACAGGGGAAGGATGAGCAGTTCTTC
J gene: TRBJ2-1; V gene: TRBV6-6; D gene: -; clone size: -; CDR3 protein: CASSSTPAPPYNEQFF; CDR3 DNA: TGTGCCAGCAGTTCCACCCCAGCGCCCCCCTACAATGAGCAGTTCTTC
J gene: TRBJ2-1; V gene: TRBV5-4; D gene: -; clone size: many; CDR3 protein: CASSFLTYNEQFF; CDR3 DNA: TGTGCCAGCAGCTTCCTGACTTACAATGAGCAGTTCTTC
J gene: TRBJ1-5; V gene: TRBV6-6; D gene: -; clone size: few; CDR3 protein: CASQFEGYNQPQHF; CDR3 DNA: TGTGCCAGCCAGTTCGAGGGATACAATCAGCCCCAGCATTTT
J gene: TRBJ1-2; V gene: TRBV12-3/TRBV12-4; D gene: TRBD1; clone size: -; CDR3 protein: CASRTTGDLGYTF; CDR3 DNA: TGTGCCAGCAGAACTACAGGGGATCTCGGCTACACCTTC
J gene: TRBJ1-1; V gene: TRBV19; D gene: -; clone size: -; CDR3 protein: CASSVPWEGTEAFF; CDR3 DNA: TGTGCCAGTAGTGTCCCTTGGGAGGGGACTGAAGCTTTCTTT
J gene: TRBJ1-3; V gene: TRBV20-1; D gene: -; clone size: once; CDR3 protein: CSARDATGNTIYF; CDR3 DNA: TGCAGTGCTAGAGATGCGACTGGAAACACCATATATTTT
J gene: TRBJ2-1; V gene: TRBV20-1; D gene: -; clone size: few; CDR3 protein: CSAKEGGALYNEQFF; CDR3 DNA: TGCAGTGCGAAGGAGGGGGGGGCTCTCTACAATGAGCAGTTCTTC
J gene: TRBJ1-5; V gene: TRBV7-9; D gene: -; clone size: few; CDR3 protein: CASSLYGRDPGEPQHF; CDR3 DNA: TGTGCCAGCAGCCTTTACGGCCGGGACCCCGGGGAGCCCCAGCATTTT
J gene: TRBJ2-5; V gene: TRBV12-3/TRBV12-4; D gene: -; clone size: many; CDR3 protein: CASSSGMETQYF; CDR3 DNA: TGTGCCAGCAGTTCAGGGATGGAGACCCAGTACTTC
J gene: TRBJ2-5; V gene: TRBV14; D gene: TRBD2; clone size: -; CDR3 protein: CASSQDLRGGLETQYF; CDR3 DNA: TGTGCCAGCAGCCAAGATTTACGCGGGGGGCTGGAGACCCAGTACTTC
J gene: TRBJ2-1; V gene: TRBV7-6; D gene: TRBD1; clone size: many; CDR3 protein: CASSAGQGAYNEQFF; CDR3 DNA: TGTGCCAGCAGCGCGGGACAGGGTGCCTACAATGAGCAGTTCTTC
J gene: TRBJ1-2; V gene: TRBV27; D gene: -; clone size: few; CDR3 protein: CASSTPFSNYGYTF; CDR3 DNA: TGTGCCAGCAGTACGCCTTTTTCTAACTATGGCTACACCTTC
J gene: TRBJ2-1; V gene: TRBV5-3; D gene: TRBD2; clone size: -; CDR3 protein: CASSGGGGWNEQFF; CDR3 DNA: TGTGCCAGCAGCGGGGGCGGGGGGTGGAATGAGCAGTTCTTC
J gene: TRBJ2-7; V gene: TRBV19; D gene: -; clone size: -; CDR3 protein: CASTNPPTEQYF; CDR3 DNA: TGTGCCAGTACCAACCCCCCTACCGAGCAGTACTTC
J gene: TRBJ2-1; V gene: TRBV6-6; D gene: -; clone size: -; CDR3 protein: CASSYSVGSNNEQFF; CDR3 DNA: TGTGCCAGCAGTTACTCCGTCGGCAGCAACAATGAGCAGTTCTTC